Listed here is a single T cell receptor (beta chain). No antigen is known for it. V dropped 4 bases and J dropped 3; count of bases not matched to a gene: 3. The germline V gene encodes CDR1 SEHNR and CDR2 FQNEAQ (reference sequence). The CDR3 is 16 amino acids. The sample is drawn from a study of shared clonotypes between healthy human individuals. Study-level results: Blood alone was sampled, and tissue repertoires likely differ.

The data were produced by immunoSEQ multiplex PCR, yet TCRdb's version contains in-frame clones alone and is incomplete. The repertoire holds about 2 million clones, with roughly 96% as singletons. The sample was naive CD4+ T cells sorted from blood. Subset: CD45RA+ positively selected. The clonotype originates from a man aged 18 to 30 in good health. The chain couples TRBV7-9 to TRBJ2-6; 10 nucleotides line up with TRBD2. Here the CDR3 DNA reads TGTGCCAGCAGCTACATAGCGGGAGGTGGGGCCAACGTCCTGACTTTC. It encodes CASSYIAGGGANVLTF.